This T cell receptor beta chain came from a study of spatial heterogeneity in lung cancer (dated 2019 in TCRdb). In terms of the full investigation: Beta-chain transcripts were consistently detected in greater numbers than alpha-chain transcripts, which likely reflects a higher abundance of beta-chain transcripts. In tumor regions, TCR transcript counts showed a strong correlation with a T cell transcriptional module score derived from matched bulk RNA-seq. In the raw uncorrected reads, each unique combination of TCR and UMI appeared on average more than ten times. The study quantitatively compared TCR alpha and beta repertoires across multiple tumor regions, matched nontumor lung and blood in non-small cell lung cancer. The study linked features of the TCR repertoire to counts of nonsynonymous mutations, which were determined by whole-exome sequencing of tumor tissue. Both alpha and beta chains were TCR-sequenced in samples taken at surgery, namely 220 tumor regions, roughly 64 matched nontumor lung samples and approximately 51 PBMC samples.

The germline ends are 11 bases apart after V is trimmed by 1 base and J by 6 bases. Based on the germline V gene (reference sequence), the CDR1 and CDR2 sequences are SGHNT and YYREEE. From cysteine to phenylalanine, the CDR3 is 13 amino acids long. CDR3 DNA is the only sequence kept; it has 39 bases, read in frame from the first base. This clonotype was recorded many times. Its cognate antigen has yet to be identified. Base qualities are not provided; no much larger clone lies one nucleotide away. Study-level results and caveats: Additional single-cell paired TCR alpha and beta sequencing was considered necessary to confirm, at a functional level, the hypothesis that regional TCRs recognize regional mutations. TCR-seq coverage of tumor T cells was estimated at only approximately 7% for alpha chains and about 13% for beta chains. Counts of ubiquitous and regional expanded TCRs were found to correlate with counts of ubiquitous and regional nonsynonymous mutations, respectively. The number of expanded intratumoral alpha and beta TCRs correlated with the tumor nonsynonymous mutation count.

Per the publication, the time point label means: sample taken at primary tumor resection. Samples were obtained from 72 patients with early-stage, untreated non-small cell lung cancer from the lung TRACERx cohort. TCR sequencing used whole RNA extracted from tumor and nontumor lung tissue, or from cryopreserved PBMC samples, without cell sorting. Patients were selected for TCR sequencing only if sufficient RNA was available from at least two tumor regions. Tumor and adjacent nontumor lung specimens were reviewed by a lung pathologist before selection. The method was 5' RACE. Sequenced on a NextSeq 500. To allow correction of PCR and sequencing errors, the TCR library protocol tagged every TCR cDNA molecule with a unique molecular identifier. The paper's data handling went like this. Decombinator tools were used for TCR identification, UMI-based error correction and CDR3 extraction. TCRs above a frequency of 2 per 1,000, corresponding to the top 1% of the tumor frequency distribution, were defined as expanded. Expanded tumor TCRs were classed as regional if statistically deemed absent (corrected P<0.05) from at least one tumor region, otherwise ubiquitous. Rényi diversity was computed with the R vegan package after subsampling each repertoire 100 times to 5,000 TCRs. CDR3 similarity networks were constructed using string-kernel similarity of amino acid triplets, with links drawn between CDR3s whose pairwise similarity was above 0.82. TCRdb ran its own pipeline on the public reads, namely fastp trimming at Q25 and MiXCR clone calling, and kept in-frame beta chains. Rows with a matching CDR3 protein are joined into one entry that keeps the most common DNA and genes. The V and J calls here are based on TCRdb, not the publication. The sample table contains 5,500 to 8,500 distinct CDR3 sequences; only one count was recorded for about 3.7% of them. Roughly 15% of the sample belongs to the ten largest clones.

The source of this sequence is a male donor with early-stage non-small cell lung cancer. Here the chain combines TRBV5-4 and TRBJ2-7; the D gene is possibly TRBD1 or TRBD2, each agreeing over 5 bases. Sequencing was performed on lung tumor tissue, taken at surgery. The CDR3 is CASSLTRGAEQYF. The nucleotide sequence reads TGTGCCAGCAGCTTGACCCGGGGCGCCGAGCAGTACTTC.